This T cell receptor beta chain was sequenced in a study of beta chain features in type 1 diabetes. Whole-study findings and limits: In every one of the four CD4+ subsets, TCRB CDR3s were moderately but significantly shorter in Type 1 diabetes patients.

The germline V gene encodes CDR1 SQVTM and CDR2 ANQGSEA. The CDR3 is 15 residues long. V lost 0 bases and J lost 3, with 14 bases in between. To note about this clone: What it binds is not known.

Via CD45RO/CCR7/CD25/CD127/CD95/CD27, cells of the CD4+ naive, central memory, regulatory and stem cell-like memory subsets were sorted. Expressed TCRB transcripts were sequenced after all isolated RNA was converted to cDNA. Profiling relied on immunoSEQ multiplex PCR, and the TCRdb table lists in-frame clones only, not all of them. The profile shows about 160,000 clones, just over 8% of them singletons. Sequences were obtained from central memory CD4+ T cells from blood. The sequence derives from a woman aged 18-29 years with type 1 diabetes. The chain is built from TRBV29-1 and TRBJ1-2, with a tentative D call TRBD1 (5 bases). The CDR3 reads CSVEDRGRGDYGYTF. CDR3 bases: TGCAGCGTTGAAGATCGGGGGAGGGGAGACTATGGCTACACCTTC.